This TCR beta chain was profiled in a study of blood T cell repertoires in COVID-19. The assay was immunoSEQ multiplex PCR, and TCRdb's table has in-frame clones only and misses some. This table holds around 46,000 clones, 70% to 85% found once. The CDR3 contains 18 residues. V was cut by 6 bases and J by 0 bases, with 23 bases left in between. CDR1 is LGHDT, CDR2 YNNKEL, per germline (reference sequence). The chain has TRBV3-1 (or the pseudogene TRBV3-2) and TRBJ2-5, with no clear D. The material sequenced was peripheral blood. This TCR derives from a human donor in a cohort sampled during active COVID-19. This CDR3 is CASSREKSLTTYQETQYF. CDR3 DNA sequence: TGTGCCAGCAGTAGAGAGAAATCACTAACAACGTACCAAGAGACCCAGTACTTC.